Sequencing of this T cell receptor beta chain was carried out in a study of blood T cell repertoires in COVID-19. Study context: PBMCs, B-cell-depleted T cells, or T cells were the source of the cDNA or gDNA that made up the material.

Germline V gene data show CDR1 as SQVTM and CDR2 as ANQGSEA. V lost 6 bases, J lost 3 bases, and 12 bases lay in between. This CDR3 spans 12 amino acids. Per the authors' pipeline: Reference gene primers were amplified, and this amplification served to estimate nucleated cell counts. Clones were read by immunoSEQ multiplex PCR, and TCRdb kept only the in-frame ones, dropping some. V and J calls plus clone size are reproduced from that table; the DNA served to infer D and trimming. The sample holds approximately 200,000 clones, 86% seen once. The receptor was derived from a woman aged 25 to 45 with active or convalescent COVID-19. The V call is TRBV29-1, the J call TRBJ2-7; D perhaps matches TRBD1 (6 bases). The sample comprised peripheral blood. The CDR3 DNA is TGCAGCGTAACGGACAGCCGCTACGAGCAGTACTTC. Translation: CSVTDSRYEQYF.